Only a few counts were recorded for the clone carrying this T cell receptor beta chain. TCRdb reprocessed the RT-PCR reads via MiXCR and lists one record per CDR3 protein. The data contain 28,000 or so distinct CDR3 sequences, about 6.8% of them singletons. V lost 6 bases and J lost 0, with 12 bases in between. Germline CDR1 is DFQATT and CDR2 is SNEGSKA (reference sequence). CDR3 length: 14 residues. These data are taken from a study of patients and donors after allogeneic stem cell transplantation. The genes are TRBV20-1 and TRBJ1-5, with a weak D call TRBD1 (5 bases). The sequencing input was blood, either unsorted or a sorted T cell fraction (not recorded which). This clonotype originated in a human donor who was either an allogeneic HSCT recipient or a stem cell or donor lymphocyte infusion donor (not recorded which). It is not recorded whose cells these are; they may come from a transplant donor. The CDR3 protein is CSAIDSGSNQPQHF. As DNA, the CDR3 is TGCAGTGCCATCGACAGTGGTAGCAATCAGCCCCAGCATTTT.